The 12 T cell receptor beta chains presented below share a single source sample, sequenced in a study of regulatory T cells in long-lasting Graves disease (dated by TCRdb to the early 2020s). The receptor library was made with multiplex PCR. Data came from an Illumina HiSeq 4000. To build TCR beta libraries, CDR3 regions were amplified by Arm-PCR using iRepertoire HTBI primers. TCRdb trimmed the raw reads at Q25, called clones with MiXCR and kept productive beta chains. Rows matching on CDR3 protein sequence are summarized as one entry with the most common DNA and genes. The sample table records 400,000 to 500,000 distinct CDR3 sequences; about 15% of these occur just once. The ten biggest clones cover 20% to 25% of the sample. In light of the paper, this sample's time point label describes: newly diagnosed GD, antithyroid drugs for less than 3 months. For both TCR sequencing and RNA sequencing, RNA was extracted from PBMCs using TRIzol.

Separately, the same data were catalogued under a study of T cells in Graves' hyperthyroidism and ophthalmopathy.

The sample here was peripheral blood mononuclear cells (PBMCs), taken at new diagnosis, from a patient treated with antithyroid drugs. The receptors were gathered from a woman younger than 30 with Graves disease. Donor details come from another sample of the same person, matched by shared clones.

V gene TRBV19 combines with J gene TRBJ2-1, with D unclear. Trimming removed 3 bases from V and 5 bases from J, with 14 bases in between. The CDR3 loop spans 15 amino acids. Germline CDR1 reads LNHDA; CDR2 reads SQIVND (reference sequence). This CDR3 reads CASSISTSNDNEQFF. CDR3 nucleotides: TGTGCCAGTAGTATTAGTACCAGCAATGACAATGAGCAGTTCTTC.

There are many counts of this clonotype. The chain uses TRBV4-1 and TRBJ2-7; 10 positions match TRBD2. The trim removed 1 base at V and 4 bases at J, leaving 4 bases unmatched. CDR3 size: 15 residues. Germline CDR1 MGHRA, CDR2 YSYEKL. The DNA for the CDR3 is TGCGCCAGCAGCCAAGTGAGCGGGAGGGCTTACGAGCAGTACTTC. It codes for CASSQVSGRAYEQYF.

This clonotype was seen only a few times. V and J are TRBV29-1 and TRBJ1-3, with 8 positions matching TRBD1. J lost 2 bases, V lost 3 bases, and 3 bases had no gene match. This CDR3 region has 14 residues. Germline CDR1 SQVTM, CDR2 ANQGSEA. The CDR3 loop is CSVDGQGTGNTIYF. The DNA of the CDR3 is TGCAGCGTTGACGGACAGGGAACTGGAAACACCATATATTTT.

Concerning this clonotype itself: One base away lies a much larger clone, so this may be a sequencing read error. The chain links TRBV6-1 to TRBJ1-5, with 7 bases lining up with TRBD1. CDR3 length: 14 residues. CDR1 is MNHNS and CDR2 is SASEGT in the germline V gene. CDR3 bases: TGTGCCAGCAGGCCAACAGGGTGGGGACAGCCCCGGCATTTT. Protein sequence: CASRPTGWGQPRHF.

The J gene is TRBJ2-1, the V gene TRBV18, with TRBD2 matching 8 bases. The assigned J gene may be wrong: the sequence end matches TRBJ2-7 better. The germline V gene has CDR1 KGHSH and CDR2 LQKENI. The CDR3 extends over 15 amino acids. For the CDR3, the DNA is TGTGCCAGCTCACCACTAGGACTAGCAAACAATGAGCAGTACTTC. This translates into CASSPLGLANNEQYF.

This clonotype has just a few counts. The rearrangement uses TRBV29-1 and TRBJ2-7; TRBD2 matches 9 bases. The junction had 7 bases not matched to a gene; V was cut back by 3 bases and J by 4 bases. There are 14 residues in the CDR3. Germline CDR1 reads SQVTM; CDR2 reads ANQGSEA. The CDR3 coding sequence is TGCAGCGTTGAGGCTAGCGGGAAACCTTACGAGCAGTACTTC. Its protein is CSVEASGKPYEQYF.

A few counts support this clonotype. This chain joins TRBV20-1 and TRBJ1-1, with D perhaps TRBD1 (5 bases). CDR1 and CDR2 from the germline V gene are DFQATT and SNEGSKA (reference sequence). The length of the CDR3 is 12 residues. Between the trimmed V and J ends, which lost 1 base and 3 bases, there was a span of 6 bases. CDR3 protein: CSARVGDTEAFF. CDR3 nucleotides: TGCAGTGCTAGAGTGGGGGACACTGAAGCTTTCTTT.

The chain uses TRBV2 and TRBJ2-1; D unclear. V lost 2 bases to trimming and J lost 7 bases, with 12 bases between them. Germline-derived CDR1 and CDR2 are SNHLY and FYNNEI. This CDR3 is built from 14 residues. The DNA for the CDR3 is TGTGCCAGCAGTGAAATTCCTAAGGAAAATGAGCAGTTCTTC. It specifies CASSEIPKENEQFF.

This sequence joins TRBV10-3 and TRBJ2-2, with D uncertain. V lost 6 bases, J lost 1 base, and 15 bases lay in between. This CDR3 has 16 residues. The V gene's germline CDR1 is ENHRY and CDR2 SYGVKD. CDR3 nucleotide sequence: TGTGCCATCAGGAATGGACCGCCCGTGAACACCGGGGAGCTGTTTTTT. Its protein is CAIRNGPPVNTGELFF.

This clonotype was observed a handful of times. The DNA for the CDR3 is TGCGCCAGCAGCCCTATAAAGGCCACTGAAGCTTTCTTT. This codes for CASSPIKATEAFF. The chain couples TRBV5-1 to TRBJ1-1; D is unresolved. V shed 4 bases and J shed 4 bases, with 11 bases lying between them. This CDR3 has 13 amino acids. Looked up from germline, CDR1 is SGHRS and CDR2 is YFSETQ.

This clonotype occurred many times. This chain's CDR3 is CSARFAAEQFF. For the CDR3, the DNA is TGCAGTGCTAGATTCGCGGCTGAGCAGTTCTTC. This rearrangement joins TRBV20-1 to TRBJ2-1; D gene uncertain. This CDR3 contains 11 residues. CDR1 is DFQATT and CDR2 is SNEGSKA in the germline V gene (reference sequence). V was shortened by 2 bases and J by 9 bases, with 8 bases between the two germline ends.

This clonotype was detected only a few times. The V call is TRBV11-2, the J call TRBJ2-7; D is uncertain. V was shortened by 7 bases and J by 5 bases, with 18 bases between the two germline ends. CDR1 SGHAT and CDR2 FQNNGV come from the germline V gene. CDR3 length: 14 amino acids. In DNA, the CDR3 is TGTGCCAGCACCCCCGGGCGAAGTTTCGACGAGCAGTACTTC. It is translated as CASTPGRSFDEQYF.